The 20 T cell receptor beta chains listed next were all sequenced from one sample in a study of chemoradiotherapy in HPV16-positive cancers. Sequencing was performed with immunoSEQ multiplex PCR; in TCRdb, only in-frame clones are kept and a portion is missing. The data show roughly 21,000 clones, approximately 84% seen once. This specimen was blood, taken from a patient who underwent chemoradiotherapy. These receptors came from a human donor with HPV-associated anogenital cancer.

V is TRBV19 and J is TRBJ2-7, with 13 bases that match TRBD2. The CDR3 runs 22 residues. With V trimmed by 5 bases and J by 0 bases, 22 bases remained unmatched. Germline CDR1 reads LNHDA; CDR2 reads SQIVND (reference sequence). CDR3 sequence (DNA): TGTGCCAGTAGTTCCTTGAGGTGGGAACCCGGGACTAGCGGGACCCTCTCCTACGAGCAGTACTTC. Its translation is CASSSLRWEPGTSGTLSYEQYF.

The V call is TRBV7-8, the J call TRBJ2-5, with 7 bases that match TRBD1. The CDR3 is 13 residues long. V was pared by 1 base and J by 5 bases, with 1 base of the junction left unmatched. Germline V CDR1 and CDR2: SGHVS, FQNEAQ. CDR3: CASSLGRGETQYF. The CDR3 nucleotides read TGTGCCAGCAGCTTAGGCAGGGGGGAGACCCAGTACTTC.

The J gene is TRBJ2-7, the V gene TRBV30, with D uncertain. Trimming pared 0 bases from V and 0 bases from J, leaving 3 bases between. The CDR3 consists of 12 residues. The germline gives CDR1 GTSNPN, CDR2 SVGIG (reference sequence). The CDR3 nucleotides are TGTGCCTGGAGTGTAATCTCCTACGAGCAGTACTTC. Its protein is CAWSVISYEQYF. Full variable domain (remainder filled in from reference TRBV30 and TRBJ2-7): SQTIHQWPATLVQPVGSPLSLECTVEGTSNPNLYWYRQAAGRGLQLLFYSVGIGQISSEVPQNLSASRPQDRQFILSSKKLLLSDSGFYLCAWSVISYEQYFGPGTRLTVT.

This chain links TRBV5-1 with TRBJ2-2; 10 nucleotides agree with TRBD2. V lost 0 bases and J lost 9; bases outside the gene matches: 8. The CDR3 contains 16 residues. CDR1 is SGHRS and CDR2 is YFSETQ in the germline V gene. The DNA for the CDR3 is TGCGCCAGCAGCTTGGCCGTGGCTAGCGGGAGTCGGGAGCTGTTTTTT. This gives the protein CASSLAVASGSRELFF.

This clone was found once. J is TRBJ2-1 and V is TRBV7-8, with D perhaps matching TRBD2 (7 bases). Trimming took 5 bases from V and 8 from J, leaving 22 bases between them. The CDR3 totals 16 residues. The V gene's germline CDR1 is SGHVS and CDR2 FQNEAQ. In DNA, the CDR3 is TGTGCCAGCAGCCCGAATTTCGGGGGGCCTCCGGATGAGCAGTTCTTC. Translation gives CASSPNFGGPPDEQFF.

The V gene is TRBV19, the J gene TRBJ1-4, with unresolved D. V was shortened by 1 base and J by 8 bases, with 5 bases between the two germline ends. The germline CDR1 and CDR2 sequences are LNHDA and SQIVND (reference sequence). The CDR3 loop spans 12 amino acids. The CDR3 DNA is TGTGCCAGTAGTATAGGTCGAGAAAAACTGTTTTTT. Amino acids: CASSIGREKLFF.

The gene calls are TRBV11-3 and TRBJ2-3, with TRBD2 matching 7 bases. The germline V gene encodes CDR1 SGHNT and CDR2 YENEEA. V was clipped by 5 bases and J by 4 bases; unmatched bases: 12. CDR3 length: 16 residues. The DNA for the CDR3 is TGTGCCAGCAGCGCAGAGGCGGCGGGAGCCGCAGATACGCAGTATTTT. Translation: CASSAEAAGAADTQYF.

This chain joins TRBV5-1 and TRBJ2-2, with TRBD1 matching 7 bases. This CDR3 has 18 amino acids. Germline V gene lookup returns CDR1 SGHRS and CDR2 YFSETQ. The ends lost 1 base at V and 5 bases at J; junction bases unmatched: 14. The CDR3 sequence: CASSLIYTRDSWTGELFF. The CDR3 nucleotides are TGCGCCAGCAGCTTGATTTATACCCGGGACAGCTGGACCGGGGAGCTGTTTTTT.

The rearrangement uses TRBV4-2 and TRBJ1-2, with unresolved D. This CDR3 has 14 residues. Germline CDR1 LGHNA, CDR2 YNFKEQ. The V end was cut by 0 bases, the J end by 4 bases, with 9 bases between. The DNA for the CDR3 is TGTGCCAGCAGCCAAGAACCTTTCGGCTATGGCTACACCTTC. Translated: CASSQEPFGYGYTF.

The chain links TRBV6-6 to TRBJ1-1, with 8 bases matching TRBD1. This CDR3 has 14 amino acids. Germline V gives CDR1 MNHNY, CDR2 SVGAGI (reference sequence). The V and J ends lost 2 bases and 2 bases, in that order; junction bases with no gene match: 1. CDR3 residues: CASSYTGGNTEAFF. The CDR3 DNA reads TGTGCCAGCAGTTACACAGGGGGTAACACTGAAGCTTTCTTT.

The genes are TRBV5-5 and TRBJ1-2; D is perhaps TRBD1 (5 bases). The germline V gene encodes CDR1 SGHKS and CDR2 YYEKEE (reference sequence). Between the trimmed V and J ends, which lost 0 bases and 7 bases, there was a span of 16 bases. CDR3 length: 15 amino acids. In DNA form, the CDR3 reads TGTGCCAGCAGCTTGGAGCTTAGCAGGGTTTCTGGCTACACCTTC. Translated, it gives CASSLELSRVSGYTF. Drawing the rest from reference TRBV5-5 and TRBJ1-2, the complete variable domain is DAGVTQSPTHLIKTRGQQVTLRCSPISGHKSVSWYQQVLGQGPQFIFQYYEKEERGRGNFPDRFSARQFPNYSSELNVNALLLGDSALYLCASSLELSRVSGYTFGSGTRLTVV.

V gene TRBV25-1 combines with J gene TRBJ1-4; D is perhaps TRBD1 (6 bases). The CDR3 covers 15 residues. Germline loops: CDR1 MGHDK, CDR2 SYGVNS. Trimming stripped 2 bases from V and 4 bases from J, with 11 bases between. CDR3 DNA sequence: TGTGCCAGCAGTGAAGCCGGGACATATAATGAAAAACTGTTTTTT. It specifies CASSEAGTYNEKLFF.

The chain combines TRBV19 with TRBJ2-7; TRBD1 agrees at 7 bases. The CDR3 sequence is 15 residues long. Germline V gives CDR1 LNHDA, CDR2 SQIVND (reference sequence). Trimming at V came to 4 bases and at J to 2 bases, leaving 8 bases not matched to a gene. CDR3 bases: TGTGCCAGTAGTAAGACAGGGCTTGAAACCTACGAGCAGTACTTC. Translated, it gives CASSKTGLETYEQYF.

This chain uses TRBV19 with TRBJ2-3; 9 positions match TRBD2. The germline CDR1 and CDR2 sequences are LNHDA and SQIVND (reference sequence). This CDR3 contains 15 residues. V dropped 6 bases and J dropped 0; count of bases not matched to a gene: 4. CDR3 loop: CASRRTSASTDTQYF. The CDR3 nucleotides are TGTGCCAGTAGAAGGACTAGCGCTAGCACAGATACGCAGTATTTT.

As for this clone: Since a much larger clone is just one base distant, this may be a read error. The chain uses TRBV6-1 and TRBJ1-5; the D gene is possibly TRBD1 (5 bases). The CDR3 length is 16 residues. CDR1 and CDR2 from the germline V gene are MNHNS and SASEGT. The CDR3 protein is CARSEAGGVGNQPQHF. The CDR3 bases are TGTGCCCGCAGTGAAGCGGGAGGGGTGGGCAATCAGCCCCAGCATTTT.

This rearrangement joins TRBV7-9 to TRBJ2-3; 11 nucleotides line up with TRBD2. Germline-derived CDR1 and CDR2 are SEHNR and FQNEAQ (reference sequence). This CDR3 has 16 amino acids. Trimming removed 5 bases from V and 4 bases from J; junction bases left unmatched: 8. CDR3 residues: CASSPRLAGIADTQYF. In DNA, the CDR3 is TGTGCCAGCAGCCCCCGACTAGCGGGAATCGCAGATACGCAGTATTTT.

The chain combines TRBV28 with TRBJ2-7; D possibly corresponds to TRBD2 (5 bases). The CDR3 consists of 13 residues. CDR1 is MDHEN and CDR2 is SYDVKM in the germline V gene. The V end lost 10 bases, the J end lost 2 bases, and 15 bases lay between the germline ends. The chain's CDR3 is CATAPGIAYEQYF. DNA of the CDR3: TGTGCCACCGCCCCGGGGATAGCCTACGAGCAGTACTTC.

The V call is TRBV4-3, the J call TRBJ1-3; a weak D match, TRBD1 (5 bases). CDR3 length: 17 residues. Per the germline V gene, CDR1 is LGHNA and CDR2 is YSLEER. The V end lost 3 bases, the J end lost 0 bases, and 15 bases lay between the germline ends. CDR3 sequence (DNA): TGCGCCAGCAGCCAGCACACGAGGACAAGCTCTGGAAACACCATATATTTT. This translates into CASSQHTRTSSGNTIYF.

The sample holds one count of this clone. The chain employs TRBV6-6 and TRBJ1-1; 8 bases align to TRBD1. Germline V gene sequence: CDR1 MNHNY, CDR2 SVGAGI (reference sequence). Trimming removed 6 bases from V and 1 base from J; junction bases left unmatched: 4. The CDR3 extends over 14 amino acids. The CDR3 is CASSPDRANTEAFF. The CDR3 DNA reads TGTGCCAGCAGCCCGGACAGGGCGAACACTGAAGCTTTCTTT.

This rearrangement joins TRBV5-4 to TRBJ1-3; 10 nucleotides agree with TRBD1. This CDR3 has 16 amino acids. Germline CDR1 and CDR2: SGHNT and YYREEE (reference sequence). V lost 7 bases to trimming and J lost 7 bases; unmatched junction nucleotides: 14. CDR3 protein: CASGPPGQGIANTIYF. CDR3 nucleotides: TGTGCCAGCGGCCCTCCGGGACAGGGGATCGCGAACACCATATATTTT.